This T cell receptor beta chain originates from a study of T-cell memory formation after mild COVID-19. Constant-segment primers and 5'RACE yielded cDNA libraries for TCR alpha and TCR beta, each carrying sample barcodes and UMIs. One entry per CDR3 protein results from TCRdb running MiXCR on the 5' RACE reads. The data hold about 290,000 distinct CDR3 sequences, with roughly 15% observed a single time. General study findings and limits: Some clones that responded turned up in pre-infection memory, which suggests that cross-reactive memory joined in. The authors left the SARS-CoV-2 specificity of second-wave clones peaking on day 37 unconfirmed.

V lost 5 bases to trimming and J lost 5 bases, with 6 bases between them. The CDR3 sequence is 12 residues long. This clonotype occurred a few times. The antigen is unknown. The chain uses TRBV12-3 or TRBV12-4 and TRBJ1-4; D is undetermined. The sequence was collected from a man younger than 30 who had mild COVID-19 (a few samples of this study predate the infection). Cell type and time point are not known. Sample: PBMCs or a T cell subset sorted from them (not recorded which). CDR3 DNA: TGTGCCAGCAGTCCTCGAAATGAAAAACTGTTTTTT. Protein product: CASSPRNEKLFF.